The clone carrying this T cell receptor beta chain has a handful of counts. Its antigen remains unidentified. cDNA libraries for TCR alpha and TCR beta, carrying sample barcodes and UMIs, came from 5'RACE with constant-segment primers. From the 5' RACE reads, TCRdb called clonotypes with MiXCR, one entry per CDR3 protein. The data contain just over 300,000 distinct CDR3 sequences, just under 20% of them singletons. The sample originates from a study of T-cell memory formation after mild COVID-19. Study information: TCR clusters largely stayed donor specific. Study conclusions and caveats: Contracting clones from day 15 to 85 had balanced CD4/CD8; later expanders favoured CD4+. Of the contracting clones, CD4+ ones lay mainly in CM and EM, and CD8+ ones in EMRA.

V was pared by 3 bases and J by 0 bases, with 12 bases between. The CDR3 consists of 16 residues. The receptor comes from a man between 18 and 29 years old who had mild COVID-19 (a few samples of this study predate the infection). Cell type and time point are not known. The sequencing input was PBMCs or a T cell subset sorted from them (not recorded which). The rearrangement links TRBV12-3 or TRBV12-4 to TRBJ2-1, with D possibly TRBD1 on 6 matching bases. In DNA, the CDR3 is TGTGCCAGCAGTTTTGGACAGTACAGCTCCTACAATGAGCAGTTCTTC. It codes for CASSFGQYSSYNEQFF.